A single sample is the source of the 19 T cell receptor beta chains below, sequenced in a study of cytomegalovirus exposure and HLA in healthy donors. The primer mix had 60 Vbeta and 13 Jbeta primers. This table comes from immunoSEQ multiplex PCR, and its TCRdb copy is limited to in-frame clones, with some not included. The table lists about 130,000 clones, 75% to 90% of them singletons, with under 7% in the top ten. The specimen was PBMCs. The receptors originated from a woman under 40 in good health and CMV-seropositive.

V usage is TRBV18 and J usage is TRBJ1-3; D is undetermined. Trimming shortened V by 2 bases and J by 8 bases, and 10 bases separated the two germline ends. The length of the CDR3 is 13 residues. Germline lookup yields CDR1 KGHSH and CDR2 LQKENI. The CDR3 nucleotides read TGTGCCAGCTCACCATATGGGCGCGACACCATATATTTT. It encodes CASSPYGRDTIYF.

The CDR3 sequence is CATSFRPQGYYEKLFF. CDR3 coding DNA: TGTGCCACCAGCTTTAGGCCACAGGGTTATTATGAAAAACTGTTTTTT. The chain couples TRBV15 to TRBJ1-4; D might be TRBD1 (6 bases). The V gene lost 5 bases and the J gene lost 6 bases, with 19 bases spanning the gap. Germline values: CDR1 LNHNV, CDR2 YYDKDF (reference sequence). The CDR3 consists of 16 residues.

The J gene is TRBJ1-1, the V gene TRBV6-1; D is unclear. Germline CDR1 MNHNS, CDR2 SASEGT. Trimming cost V 3 bases and J 11 bases, with 7 bases left between them. The CDR3 loop spans 10 amino acids. CDR3 sequence reads: CASSDRGAFF. The CDR3 region has the DNA TGTGCCAGCAGTGATCGAGGGGCTTTCTTT.

To note about this clone: Germline and junction disagree at one end, which may indicate a read error. The chain employs TRBV20-1 and TRBJ2-3, with a weak D call TRBD2 (5 bases). CDR1 and CDR2 (germline): DFQATT, SNEGSKA (reference sequence). There are 11 residues in the CDR3. The CDR3 here is CSAPPLEVGHF. The CDR3 bases are TGCAGTGCTCCTCCCCTGGAGGTAGGACATTTT.

The chain's CDR3 is CASSANRGLGEKLFF. DNA of the CDR3: TGTGCCAGCAGCGCCAACAGGGGGCTTGGGGAAAAACTGTTTTTT. This chain joins TRBV9 and TRBJ1-4; 9 nucleotides agree with TRBD1. CDR1 is SGDLS, CDR2 YYNGEE, per germline. V shed 3 bases and J 8 bases; nucleotides not matched to a gene: 8. This CDR3 is 15 amino acids long.

V is TRBV9 and J is TRBJ2-1; 8 bases map to TRBD2. CDR1 SGDLS and CDR2 YYNGEE come from the germline V gene. The CDR3 runs to 16 residues. Trimming at V came to 0 bases and at J to 3 bases, leaving 5 bases not matched to a gene. The CDR3 loop is CASSVGDSGVYNEQFF. Here the CDR3 DNA reads TGTGCCAGCAGCGTAGGCGATAGCGGGGTCTACAATGAGCAGTTCTTC.

A word on this clone: Distinct nucleotide sequences in the sample also encode this CDR3. The V and J genes are TRBV6-1 and TRBJ1-5, with D possibly matching TRBD1 (6 bases). The germline V gene encodes CDR1 MNHNS and CDR2 SASEGT. This CDR3 is built from 13 residues. The germline V and J ends were trimmed by 4 bases and 5 bases, with 9 bases remaining between them. The CDR3 loop reads CASSGTADQPQHF. In nucleotides, the CDR3 is TGTGCCAGCAGTGGGACAGCGGATCAGCCCCAGCATTTT.

This clone occurred a few times. This chain uses TRBV30 with TRBJ1-5, with TRBD1 identical over 7 bases. In germline, CDR1 is GTSNPN, CDR2 SVGIG (reference sequence). V shed 1 base, J shed 7 bases, and the junction held 7 bases outside the gene matches. The CDR3 has 14 residues. The CDR3 sequence: CAWSGGGQGQPQHF. The CDR3 DNA follows: TGTGCCTGGAGTGGAGGGGGCCAGGGGCAGCCCCAGCATTTT.

V and J are TRBV10-3 and TRBJ2-5, with D possibly matching TRBD2 (7 bases). CDR3 length: 15 amino acids. The V and J ends lost 3 bases and 2 bases respectively, with 13 bases between them. From germline, CDR1 is ENHRY and CDR2 SYGVKD. CDR3 in DNA: TGTGCCATCAGTGAAGGGGGGGCCCCACAAGAGACCCAGTACTTC. Protein: CAISEGGAPQETQYF.

The chain combines TRBV28 with TRBJ1-1, with 8 bases aligning to TRBD1. The CDR3 is 14 residues long. V lost 2 bases, J lost 7 bases, and 6 bases stayed unmatched. Germline CDR1 is MDHEN and CDR2 is SYDVKM. The CDR3 loop reads CASSLIDRGREAFF. Here the CDR3 DNA reads TGTGCCAGCAGTTTAATTGACAGGGGCCGTGAAGCTTTCTTT.

The rearrangement links TRBV27 to TRBJ2-7, with TRBD2 as a possible D gene (5 bases). The V end lost 3 bases, the J end lost 6 bases, and 12 bases lay between the germline ends. This CDR3 contains 13 residues. Germline V CDR1 and CDR2: MNHEY, SMNVEV (reference sequence). The CDR3 coding sequence is TGTGCCAGCAGTTTGCAAACTGCGGGCGAGCAGTACTTC. Encoded protein: CASSLQTAGEQYF.

The rearrangement links TRBV5-1 to TRBJ2-5; 10 bases align to TRBD2. V shed 0 bases, J shed 5 bases, and the junction held 4 bases outside the gene matches. There are 15 residues in the CDR3. Per the germline V gene, CDR1 is SGHRS and CDR2 is YFSETQ. CDR3 sequence reads: CASSLVAGGRETQYF. For the CDR3, the DNA is TGCGCCAGCAGCTTGGTAGCGGGGGGCAGGGAGACCCAGTACTTC. Combining the CDR3 with reference TRBV5-1 and TRBJ2-5 gives the whole variable domain KAGVTQTPRYLIKTRGQQVTLSCSPISGHRSVSWYQQTPGQGLQFLFEYFSETQRNKGNFPGRFSGRQFSNSRSEMNVSTLELGDSALYLCASSLVAGGRETQYFGPGTRLLVL.

This sequence joins TRBV2 and TRBJ2-1, with D perhaps matching TRBD2 (5 bases). The CDR3 is made up of 11 amino acids. The V end lost 6 bases, the J end lost 10 bases, and 10 bases lay between the germline ends. From germline, CDR1 is SNHLY and CDR2 FYNNEI. CDR3 loop: CASRLSGEQFF. DNA of the CDR3: TGTGCCAGCAGACTCTCGGGGGAGCAGTTCTTC. The full variable domain, rest sourced from reference TRBV2 and TRBJ2-1, is EPEVTQTPSHQVTQMGQEVILRCVPISNHLYFYWYRQILGQKVEFLVSFYNNEISEKSEIFDDQFSVERPDGSNFTLKIRSTKLEDSAMYFCASRLSGEQFFGPGTRLTVL.

V usage is TRBV11-2 and J usage is TRBJ1-1, with D tentatively TRBD1 (6 bases). CDR3 size: 16 residues. Germline V gene sequence: CDR1 SGHAT, CDR2 FQNNGV. V was trimmed by 1 base and J by 7 bases, leaving 19 bases between them. The CDR3 nucleotides read TGTGCCAGCAGCTTAGCTTCCCCAGGGGTCTCGGTTGAAGCTTTCTTT. As protein: CASSLASPGVSVEAFF.

CDR3 region: CASSPGAYEQYF. The DNA of the CDR3 is TGTGCCAGCTCCCCCGGGGCCTACGAGCAGTACTTC. The chain links TRBV27 to TRBJ2-7, with D perhaps TRBD2 (5 bases). The germline gives CDR1 MNHEY, CDR2 SMNVEV (reference sequence). This CDR3 contains 12 residues. The germline V and J ends were trimmed by 8 bases and 2 bases, with 10 bases remaining between them.

The chain joins TRBV5-4 to TRBJ2-7, with TRBD2 as a possible D gene (5 bases). The CDR3 runs to 15 residues. The germline gives CDR1 SGHNT, CDR2 YYREEE (reference sequence). Trimming took off 4 bases at V and 10 bases at J, with 24 bases between the two ends. Here the CDR3 reads CASSPISSEGAVQYF. CDR3 nucleotides: TGTGCCAGCAGCCCCATCTCAAGCGAGGGTGCGGTTCAGTACTTC.

The rearrangement joins TRBV28 to TRBJ1-5; 7 nucleotides agree with TRBD1. V gave up 6 bases and J gave up 2 bases; unmatched junction bases: 7. Germline V gene data show CDR1 as MDHEN and CDR2 as SYDVKM. The CDR3 length is 15 residues. CDR3 residues: CASRREGGGNQPQHF. The DNA of the CDR3 is TGTGCCAGCAGGAGAGAAGGGGGCGGCAATCAGCCCCAGCATTTT.

CDR3 in amino acids: CASSNLSKCQRATGANVLTF. In DNA form, the CDR3 reads TGTGCCAGCAGCAATTTGTCCAAATGCCAGAGGGCGACTGGGGCCAACGTCCTGACTTTC. The chain recombines TRBV21-1 with TRBJ2-6; TRBD2, the table's D call, lacks a check against the DNA. TRBV21-1 corresponds to a pseudogene. This CDR3 is 20 amino acids long.

The chain joins TRBV2 to TRBJ2-7; D might be TRBD2 (6 bases). Trimming took 2 bases from V and 2 from J, leaving 16 bases between them. The CDR3 runs 16 residues. Germline-derived CDR1 and CDR2 are SNHLY and FYNNEI. The CDR3, as DNA: TGTGCCAGCAGTGAATTGGACGGGACTTCTACCTACGAGCAGTACTTC. Amino acids: CASSELDGTSTYEQYF.